Listed below are T cell receptor beta chains from one sample, sequenced in a study of CD8+ T cells in alopecia areata. Sequencing used immunoSEQ multiplex PCR; TCRdb keeps in-frame clones, though not all of them. The data contain around 180,000 clones, just under 65% of them singletons. The material sequenced was CD4+ T cells sorted from blood, taken at week 49, from a patient treated with tofacitinib. The receptors were gathered from a human donor with alopecia areata. CDR3s include the opening cysteine and the closing phenylalanine or tryptophan. The D gene is left open where the match is weak. For some rows the clone size is stated as once, few or many, or as a class when expanded; others skip it.

abundance,v_gene,d_gene,j_gene,CDR3nt,CDR3aa
few,TRBV14,NA,TRBJ2-3,TGTGCCAGCAGCCAGGAAGGACGGTCCCTTACAGATACGCAGTATTTT,CASSQEGRSLTDTQYF
NA,TRBV25-1,NA,TRBJ2-7,TGTGCCAGCAGTGCCCCGGGAGAAACCTACGAGCAGTACTTC,CASSAPGETYEQYF
few,TRBV6-5,NA,TRBJ1-1,TGTGCCAGCCGGGGCAGGAAACATAACACTGAAGCTTTCTTT,CASRGRKHNTEAFF
few,TRBV19,NA,TRBJ2-1,TGTGCCAGTGGGACCCACAATGAGCAGTTCTTC,CASGTHNEQFF
NA,TRBV10-3,NA,TRBJ2-5,TGTGCCATCAGCAACCGGGACGGAGAGACCCAGTACTTC,CAISNRDGETQYF
NA,TRBV25-1,TRBD1,TRBJ2-5,TGTGCCAGCAGTGATTTGGGACAGGGCCAAGAGACCCAGTACTTC,CASSDLGQGQETQYF
NA,TRBV30,NA,TRBJ1-6,TGTGCCTGGAGTGGGCCAACAAAGGACTCACCCCTCCACTTT,CAWSGPTKDSPLHF
few,TRBV14,NA,TRBJ2-1,TGTGCCAGCAGAGGACAAGGGAATGAGCAGTTCTTC,CASRGQGNEQFF
NA,TRBV23-1,NA,TRBJ1-5,TGCGCCAGCAGCCTTCTGGGGTACCAGCCCCAGCATTTT,CASSLLGYQPQHF
NA,TRBV7-8,NA,TRBJ2-5,TGTGCCAGCAGCTTAGCGCCGGTGATGCAAGAGACCCAGTACTTC,CASSLAPVMQETQYF
once,TRBV29-1,NA,TRBJ1-1,TGCAGCGTTGTCCCCCTTCATGGCACTGAAGCTTTCTTT,CSVVPLHGTEAFF
few,TRBV29-1,NA,TRBJ2-5,TGCAGCGCCTCGGAGGTTCCTGAGACCCAGTACTTC,CSASEVPETQYF
NA,TRBV2,NA,TRBJ2-5,TGTGCCGGGGGGAGGACGGAGACCCAGTACTTC,CAGGRTETQYF
NA,TRBV10-3,TRBD2,TRBJ2-5,TGTGCCATCAGTGTCGGCGGGGGGAACCAAGAGACCCAGTACTTC,CAISVGGGNQETQYF
NA,TRBV5-6,NA,TRBJ2-6,TGTGCCAGCAGCTTTTCGGCGGTCTCTGGGGCCAACGTCCTGACTTTC,CASSFSAVSGANVLTF
NA,TRBV27,TRBD1,TRBJ1-2,TGTGCCAGCAGGTCGACAGGGCTGCATGGCTACACCTTC,CASRSTGLHGYTF
NA,TRBV30,TRBD1,TRBJ1-1,TGTGCCTGGAGTCGGGACAGGACCACTGAAGCTTTCTTT,CAWSRDRTTEAFF
NA,TRBV7-2,NA,TRBJ2-3,TGTGCCAGCAGCTTATCAGGCTTCACAGATACGCAGTATTTT,CASSLSGFTDTQYF
few,TRBV30,NA,TRBJ1-2,TGTGCCTGGAGTCTTCAAACCGGACTGTACACCTTC,CAWSLQTGLYTF
NA,TRBV4-3,NA,TRBJ1-1,TGCGCCAGCAGCCAAGATGTGATGCGACACTTTGAAGCTTTCTTT,CASSQDVMRHFEAFF
NA,TRBV5-4,NA,TRBJ2-5,TGTGCCAGCAGCTCGGGCAGGGAAGAGACCCAGTACTTC,CASSSGREETQYF